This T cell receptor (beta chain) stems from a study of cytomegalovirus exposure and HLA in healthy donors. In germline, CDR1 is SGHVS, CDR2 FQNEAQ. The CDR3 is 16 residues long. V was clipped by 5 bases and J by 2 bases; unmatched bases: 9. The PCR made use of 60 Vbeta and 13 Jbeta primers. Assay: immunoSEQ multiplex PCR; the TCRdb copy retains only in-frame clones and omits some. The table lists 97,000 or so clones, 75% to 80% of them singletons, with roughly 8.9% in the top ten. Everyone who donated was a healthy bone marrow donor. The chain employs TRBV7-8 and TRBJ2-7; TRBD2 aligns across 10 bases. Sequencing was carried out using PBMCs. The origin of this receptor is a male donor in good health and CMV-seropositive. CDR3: CASSTRTSGKAYEQYF. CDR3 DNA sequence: TGTGCCAGCAGCACGCGGACTAGCGGAAAAGCCTACGAGCAGTACTTC. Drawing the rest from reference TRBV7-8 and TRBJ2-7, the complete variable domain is GAGVSQSPRYKVAKRGQDVALRCDPISGHVSLFWYQQALGQGPEFLTYFQNEAQLDKSGLPSDRFFAERPEGSVSTLKIQRTQQEDSAVYLCASSTRTSGKAYEQYFGPGTRLTVT.